Listed below are T cell receptor beta chains from one sample, sequenced in a study of cytomegalovirus exposure and HLA in healthy donors. Data came from immunoSEQ multiplex PCR; TCRdb stores just in-frame clones and leaves some out. The sample holds about 150,000 clones, about 84% seen once. The sequenced sample consisted of PBMCs. These receptors were taken from a woman between 40 and 50 years old in good health and CMV-seropositive. CDR3s include the opening cysteine and the closing phenylalanine or tryptophan. The order of the fields is D gene, V gene, J gene, CDR3 protein, CDR3 DNA. D genes are given only for firm matches.

NA,TRBV30,TRBJ2-1,CAWSPIAYPSNEQFF,TGTGCCTGGAGCCCAATCGCATACCCGAGCAATGAGCAGTTCTTC
NA,TRBV6-1,TRBJ2-3,CASSEAGGASTDTQYF,TGTGCCAGCAGTGAAGCTGGGGGGGCTAGCACAGATACGCAGTATTTT
NA,TRBV27,TRBJ2-3,CASKGGREDTQYF,TGTGCCAGCAAAGGAGGACGGGAAGATACGCAGTATTTT
TRBD1,TRBV11-2,TRBJ1-2,CASSPDRASGYTF,TGTGCCAGCAGCCCTGACAGGGCAAGTGGCTACACCTTC
TRBD1,TRBV5-4,TRBJ2-7,CASSLGDRGSYEQYF,TGTGCCAGCAGCTTGGGGGACAGGGGGTCCTACGAGCAGTACTTC
TRBD2,TRBV15,TRBJ2-1,CATSRGAGGPYNEQFF,TGTGCCACCAGCAGGGGAGCGGGAGGTCCCTACAATGAGCAGTTCTTC
NA,TRBV28,TRBJ2-1,CASTWSSANNEQFF,TGTGCCAGCACCTGGAGTAGCGCGAACAATGAGCAGTTCTTC
TRBD1,TRBV5-6,TRBJ2-2,CASSQGTGRNTGELFF,TGTGCCAGCAGCCAAGGGACAGGGAGGAACACCGGGGAGCTGTTTTTT
NA,TRBV12-5,TRBJ1-5,CASGLEFQGRLSNQPQHF,TGTGCTAGTGGTTTGGAGTTCCAGGGGAGACTAAGCAATCAGCCCCAGCATTTT
NA,TRBV10-3,TRBJ1-1,CAIKKGDTEAFF,TGTGCCATCAAGAAGGGGGACACTGAAGCTTTCTTT
NA,TRBV5-5,TRBJ2-7,CASSRDWMTDEQYF,TGTGCCAGCAGCCGTGACTGGATGACGGACGAGCAGTACTTC
TRBD2,TRBV2,TRBJ2-7,CASRMTGTSGRAHQYF,TGTGCCAGCAGGATGACCGGGACTAGCGGGAGGGCCCACCAGTACTTC